This TCR beta chain was observed in a study of T-cell memory formation after mild COVID-19. Study-level results: CM and EM subsets held most contracting CD4+ clones; EMRA held CD8+ ones.

TCRdb re-derived calls from the 5' RACE reads in MiXCR, one entry per CDR3 protein. The sample holds just under 550,000 distinct CDR3 sequences, 20% seen once. V was cut by 2 bases and J by 9 bases, with 11 bases left in between. This CDR3 comprises 13 residues. CDR1 is LGHNT, CDR2 FRNRAP, per germline. This clonotype appeared a few times. Its antigen is currently unknown. The sample consisted of PBMCs or a T cell subset sorted from them (not recorded which). The V and J genes are TRBV12-5 and TRBJ2-4; D is unclear. This TCR was sampled from an adult woman who had mild COVID-19 (a few samples of this study predate the infection). Cell type and time point are not known. The CDR3 spells CASGLYRPGIQYF. CDR3 sequence (DNA): TGTGCTAGTGGTTTGTACCGGCCGGGCATTCAGTACTTC.